This T cell receptor beta chain appears in the sequencing data of a study of cytomegalovirus exposure and HLA in healthy donors (dated by TCRdb to about 2017). Turning to the overall study: According to a later analysis, the roughly 120 validation repertoires were produced on the same platform as the 700 or so repertoires of the first cohort. The study aimed to test whether signatures of past pathogen exposure could be identified by cataloging public T cell receptors. Besides the first cohort of around 670 subjects, a separate validation cohort made up of over a hundred different subjects was used. To predict cytomegalovirus infection status, the study combined high-throughput TCR immunosequencing, statistical association of individual TCRs with disease status, and machine learning. The paper as a whole reports these results and caveats: Of the cluster scores, 94% were above 0 in a later analysis, which found that TCRs clustered in the first cohort also tended to co-occur in the approximately 130 validation repertoires. In both the original and validation cohorts, the classifier was reported to diagnose cytomegalovirus status with high specificity and sensitivity. Most TCR sequences were seen in very few donors, while some public TCRs were found in many individuals. A later analysis had no HLA typing for the validation cohort, so co-occurrence there was scored across all 130 or so repertoires. It was suggested by the authors that the approach could potentially be generalized to other disease states and immunological phenotypes. In vitro tests confirmed that a few of the cytomegalovirus-associated TCR beta chains recognize cytomegalovirus antigens. The study listed approximately 150 TCR beta chains as associated with cytomegalovirus.

Note on this clone: Its target antigen remains unknown. Base quality data are lacking; no much larger clone is found one base away.

The cysteine opens and the phenylalanine closes a CDR3 of 13 amino acids. The only DNA kept is the CDR3, 39 bases in frame from the first base. The germline V gene gives CDR1 as MDHEN and CDR2 as SYDVKM. The junction shows trimming of 5 bases on V and 4 bases on J, plus 11 bases between the germline ends. The method was the immunoSEQ multiplex PCR assay. The original pipeline was this. To diagnose cytomegalovirus status from the catalog of TCR beta chain sequences, a statistical classification framework was built. Not all clones reach the TCRdb copy of this immuneACCESS table, which keeps in-frame sequences only. Checked studies attribute under half of the gap to unresolved V genes and leave the rest unexplained. V and J calls and clone size are as listed in that table; D and trimming were resolved from the DNA. This sample comprises some 170,000 clones, approximately 89% of them detected only once. Approximately 2.4% of the sample rests with the top ten.

The donors belonged to the validation cohort of about 130 subjects, which was separate from the approximately 700-subject first cohort. The sequenced sample was PBMCs. This sequence was found in a man younger than 35 in good health and CMV-seropositive. The chain is made from TRBV28 and TRBJ1-2, with the D gene call left open. The CDR3 protein is CASSGQFPYGYTF. The DNA is as follows: TGTGCCAGCAGTGGTCAGTTCCCCTATGGCTACACCTTC.